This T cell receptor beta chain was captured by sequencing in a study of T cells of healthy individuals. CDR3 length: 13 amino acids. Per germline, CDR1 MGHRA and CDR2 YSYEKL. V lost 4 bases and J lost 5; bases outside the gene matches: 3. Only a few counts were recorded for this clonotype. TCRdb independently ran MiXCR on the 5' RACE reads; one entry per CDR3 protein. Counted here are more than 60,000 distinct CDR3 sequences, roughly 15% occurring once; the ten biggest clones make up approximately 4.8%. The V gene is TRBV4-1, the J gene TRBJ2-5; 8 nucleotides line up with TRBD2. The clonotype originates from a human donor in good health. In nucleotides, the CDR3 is TGCGCCAGCAGCCGAGCGGGAGCGGAGACCCAGTACTTC. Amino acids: CASSRAGAETQYF.